The rows below give T cell receptor beta chains drawn from one sample of a study of low-dose radiotherapy and immunotherapy resistance in tumors. TCRdb called the reads again in MiXCR, with one record for every CDR3 protein. Among about 97,000 distinct CDR3 sequences, less than 25% were seen once, and the ten largest hold roughly 4.3%. The source material was PBMCs, sampled after low-dose radiotherapy plus immunotherapy. The receptor source for this set is a male donor with prostate cancer. Each CDR3 is given with its conserved first and last residue. Fields, in order: D gene, J gene, V gene, clone size, CDR3 DNA, CDR3 protein. The D gene is left open where the match is weak. Clone size, where shown, is once, few, many, or a class for clones that have expanded.

-	TRBJ2-7	TRBV29-1	-	TGCAGCGTCGGCAAGGGGGTGGTGGAGCAGTACTTC	CSVGKGVVEQYF
-	TRBJ2-3	TRBV24-1	-	TGTGCCACCAGTGATCCCCGAGGGACAGATACGCAGTATTTT	CATSDPRGTDTQYF
TRBD2	TRBJ2-1	TRBV10-3	many	TGTGCCACCACCCCCGCTAGCGGGGGCAACAATGAGCAGTTCTTC	CATTPASGGNNEQFF
-	TRBJ1-6	TRBV2	many	TGTGCCAGCAGTCTGACAAATAATAATTCACCCCTCCACTTT	CASSLTNNNSPLHF
-	TRBJ2-3	TRBV3-1	-	TGTGCCAGCAGCCAAGCGAATACGCAGTATTTT	CASSQANTQYF
-	TRBJ2-7	TRBV1	-	TGCGCCAGCAGCCAAGATTCCGCGGGGGCGTTCGACGAGCAGTACTTC	CASSQDSAGAFDEQYF
-	TRBJ1-2	TRBV9	many	TGTGCCAGCAGCGTACCTGGTCGGGGCTACACCTTC	CASSVPGRGYTF
TRBD1	TRBJ2-1	TRBV28	-	TGTGCCAGCCTTTTCGGACAGGGGGATGGGGATGAGCAGTTCTTC	CASLFGQGDGDEQFF
TRBD2	TRBJ2-1	TRBV4-3	-	TGCGCCAGCAGCCAAGTGCGACTAGCGGAGAGCCTCCGCTTC	CASSQVRLAESLRF
TRBD1	TRBJ2-7	TRBV28	-	TGTGCCAGCAGTTTGGGACAGGCGACAGCGCGGGACGAGCAGTACTTC	CASSLGQATARDEQYF
TRBD1	TRBJ1-5	TRBV7-2	many	TGTGCCAGCAGCCCGGGACAGAATTATCAGCCCCAGCATTTT	CASSPGQNYQPQHF
-	TRBJ2-3	TRBV7-6	many	TGTGCCAGCACCTTGACAGAGACTAGCACAGATACGCAGTATTTT	CASTLTETSTDTQYF
-	TRBJ2-2	TRBV6-1	many	TGTGCCAGCGGGCCACGGGGGACCGGGGAGCTGTTTTTT	CASGPRGTGELFF
-	TRBJ1-5	TRBV12-3/TRBV12-4	many	TGTGCCAGCAGTTTAGAGTGGAATCAGCCCCAGCATTTT	CASSLEWNQPQHF
TRBD1	TRBJ2-3	TRBV7-6	many	TGTGCCAGCAGCTTGGACAGGGAGCCCACAGATACGCAGTATTTT	CASSLDREPTDTQYF
-	TRBJ2-3	TRBV20-1	many	TGCAGTGCTCAGGTTATGGGCAAAGATACGCAGTATTTT	CSAQVMGKDTQYF
-	TRBJ2-1	TRBV20-1	many	TGCAGTGCTAGAAGGGGAAGCTCCTACAATGAGCAGTTCTTC	CSARRGSSYNEQFF
-	TRBJ2-3	TRBV29-1	many	TGCAGCGTTGCCCACAGGGATGATACGCAGTATTTT	CSVAHRDDTQYF
-	TRBJ2-3	TRBV3-1	-	TGTGCCAGCAGCCAGGGTAAAGGACAGCGGTACACAGATACGCAGTATTTT	CASSQGKGQRYTDTQYF
-	TRBJ1-4	TRBV30	-	TGTGCCTGGAGTGTACGGCAGGGTGGCGAAAAACTGTTTTTT	CAWSVRQGGEKLFF
-	TRBJ1-1	TRBV4-1	many	TGCGCCAGCAGCCAAGAGATGAACACTGAAGCTTTCTTT	CASSQEMNTEAFF
TRBD2	TRBJ2-1	TRBV29-1	many	TGCAGCGTTGAAACTAGCGGGGGGGCGGATGAGCAGTTCTTC	CSVETSGGADEQFF
TRBD2	TRBJ2-1	TRBV29-1	-	TGCAGCGTTGAGATCGGGACTAGCTACAATGAGCAGTTCTTC	CSVEIGTSYNEQFF
TRBD1	TRBJ2-2	TRBV6-4	many	TGTGCCAGTTCCCCGACAGGGACGGACACCGGGGAGCTGTTTTTT	CASSPTGTDTGELFF
-	TRBJ2-6	TRBV19	many	TGTGCCAGTACCGCCGACCAGGGGGGAGTCCTGACTTTC	CASTADQGGVLTF
-	TRBJ2-7	TRBV20-1	many	TGCAGTGCTAGAGATCCGTTCGACGTATACTCCTACGAGCAGTACTTC	CSARDPFDVYSYEQYF
-	TRBJ2-7	TRBV20-1	-	TGCAGTGCTAGAGATTATGAGTTCTACGAGCAGTACTTC	CSARDYEFYEQYF
-	TRBJ1-1	TRBV5-1	many	TGCGCCAGCAGCTTGGTCGGGACGGCAAGACTGGCTTTCTTT	CASSLVGTARLAFF
-	TRBJ2-7	TRBV29-1	many	TGCAGCGTCGGAGGGGGCGCAAACTACGAGCAGTACTTC	CSVGGGANYEQYF
-	TRBJ2-7	TRBV2	many	TGTGCCAGCATCACCCAGCCTAGCTCCTACGAGCAGTACTTC	CASITQPSSYEQYF
TRBD2	TRBJ2-5	TRBV13	many	TGTGCCAGCCGTGCGGGGGTCGAGACGTACTTC	CASRAGVETYF
-	TRBJ2-7	TRBV19	-	TGTGCCAGTAGTGCCCCCGGGGTCGAGCAGTACTTC	CASSAPGVEQYF
-	TRBJ1-6	TRBV14	-	TGTGCCAGCAGCCAAGATGGAATTTCACCCCTCCACTTT	CASSQDGISPLHF
-	TRBJ2-2	TRBV6-5	many	TGTGCCAGCAGTTACTCGATATACACGGGACACCCGAACACCGGGGAGCTGTTTTTT	CASSYSIYTGHPNTGELFF
-	TRBJ2-1	TRBV7-2	many	TGTGCCAGCAACCACGGGGACACACGCTACAATGAGCAGTTCTTC	CASNHGDTRYNEQFF
-	TRBJ1-3	TRBV12-3/TRBV12-4	-	TGTGCCAGCAGTCCCCGGCCCTCTGGAAACACCATATATTTT	CASSPRPSGNTIYF